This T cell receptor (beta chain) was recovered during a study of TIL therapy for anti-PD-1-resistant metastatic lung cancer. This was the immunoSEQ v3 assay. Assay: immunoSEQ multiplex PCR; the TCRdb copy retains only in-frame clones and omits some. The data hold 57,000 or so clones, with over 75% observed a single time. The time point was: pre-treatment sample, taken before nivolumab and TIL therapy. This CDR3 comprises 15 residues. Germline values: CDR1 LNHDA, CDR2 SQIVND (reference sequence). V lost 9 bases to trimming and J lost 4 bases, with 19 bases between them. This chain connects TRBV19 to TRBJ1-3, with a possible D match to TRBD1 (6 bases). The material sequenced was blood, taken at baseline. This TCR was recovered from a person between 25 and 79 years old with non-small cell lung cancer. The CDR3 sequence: CASGRGGGKGNTIYF. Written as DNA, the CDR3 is TGTGCCAGCGGTAGAGGGGGGGGCAAAGGAAACACCATATATTTT.